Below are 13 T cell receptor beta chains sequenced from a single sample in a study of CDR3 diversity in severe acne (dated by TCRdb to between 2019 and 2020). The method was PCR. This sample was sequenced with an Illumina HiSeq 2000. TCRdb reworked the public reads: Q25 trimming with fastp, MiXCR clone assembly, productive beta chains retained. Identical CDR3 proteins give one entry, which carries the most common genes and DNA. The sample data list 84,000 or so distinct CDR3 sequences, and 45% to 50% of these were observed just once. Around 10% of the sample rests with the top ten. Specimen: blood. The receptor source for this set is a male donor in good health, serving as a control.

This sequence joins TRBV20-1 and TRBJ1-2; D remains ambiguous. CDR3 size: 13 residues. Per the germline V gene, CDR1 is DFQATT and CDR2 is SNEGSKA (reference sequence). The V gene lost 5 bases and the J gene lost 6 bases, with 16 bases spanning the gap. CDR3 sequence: CSAGVFTAHGYTF. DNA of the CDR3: TGCAGTGCTGGAGTGTTCACAGCCCATGGCTACACCTTC.

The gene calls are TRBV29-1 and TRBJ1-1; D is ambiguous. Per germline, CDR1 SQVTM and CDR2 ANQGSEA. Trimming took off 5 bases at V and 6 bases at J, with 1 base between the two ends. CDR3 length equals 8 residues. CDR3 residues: CSVPEAFF. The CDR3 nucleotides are TGCAGCGTTCCTGAAGCTTTCTTT. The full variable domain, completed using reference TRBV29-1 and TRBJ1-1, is SAVISQKPSRDICQRGTSLTIQCQVDSQVTMMFWYRQQPGQSLTLIATANQGSEATYESGFVIDKFPISRPNLTFSTLTVSNMSPEDSSIYLCSVPEAFFGQGTRLTVV.

CDR3 region: CASSQDHRGGQPQHF. The DNA of the CDR3 is TGTGCCAGCAGCCAAGATCACAGGGGAGGTCAGCCCCAGCATTTT. This chain uses TRBV9 with TRBJ1-5; 7 nucleotides agree with TRBD1. The CDR3 is made up of 15 amino acids. Germline lookup yields CDR1 SGDLS and CDR2 YYNGEE. V dropped 4 bases and J dropped 6; count of bases not matched to a gene: 10.

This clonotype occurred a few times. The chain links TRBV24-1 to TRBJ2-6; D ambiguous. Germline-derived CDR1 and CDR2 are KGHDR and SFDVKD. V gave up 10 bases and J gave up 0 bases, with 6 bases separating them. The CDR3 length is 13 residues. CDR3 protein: CATGPSGANVLTF. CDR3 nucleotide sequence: TGTGCCACAGGGCCCTCTGGGGCCAACGTCCTGACTTTC.

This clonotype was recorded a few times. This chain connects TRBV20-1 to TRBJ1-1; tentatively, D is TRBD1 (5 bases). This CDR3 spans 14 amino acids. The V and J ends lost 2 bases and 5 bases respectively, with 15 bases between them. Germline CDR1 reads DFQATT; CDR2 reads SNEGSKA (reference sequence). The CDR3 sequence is CSARLTAPRTEAFF. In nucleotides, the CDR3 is TGCAGTGCTAGACTGACAGCTCCGAGAACTGAAGCTTTCTTT.

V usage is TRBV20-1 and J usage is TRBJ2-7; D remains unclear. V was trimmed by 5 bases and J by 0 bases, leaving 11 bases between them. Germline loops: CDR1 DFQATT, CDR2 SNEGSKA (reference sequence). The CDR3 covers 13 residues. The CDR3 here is CSAPRLGSYEQYF. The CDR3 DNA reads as TGCAGTGCTCCGAGACTGGGCTCCTACGAGCAGTACTTC.

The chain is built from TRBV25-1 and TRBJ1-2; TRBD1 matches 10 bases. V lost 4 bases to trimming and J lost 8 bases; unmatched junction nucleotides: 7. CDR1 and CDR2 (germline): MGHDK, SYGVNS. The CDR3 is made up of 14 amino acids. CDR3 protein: CASSGQGATRGYTF. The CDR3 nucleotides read TGTGCCAGCAGTGGACAGGGGGCTACGAGAGGCTACACCTTC.

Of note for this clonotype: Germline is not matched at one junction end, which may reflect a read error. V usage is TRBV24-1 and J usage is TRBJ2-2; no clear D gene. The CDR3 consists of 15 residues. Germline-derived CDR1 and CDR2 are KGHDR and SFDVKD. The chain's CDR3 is CASSYSNYAAGELFF. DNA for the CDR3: TGTGCCAGCAGTTACTCGAACTACGCGGCCGGGGAGCTGTTTTTT.

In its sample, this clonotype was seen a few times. The DNA of the CDR3 is TGCGCCAGCAGCTTGGAGGGGATTGAAGCTTTCTTT. Translated: CASSLEGIEAFF. The chain carries TRBV5-1 and TRBJ1-1, with D possibly matching TRBD1 (5 bases). Germline V gene data show CDR1 as SGHRS and CDR2 as YFSETQ. V dropped 0 bases and J dropped 7 bases, with 7 bases sitting between them. There are 12 residues in the CDR3.

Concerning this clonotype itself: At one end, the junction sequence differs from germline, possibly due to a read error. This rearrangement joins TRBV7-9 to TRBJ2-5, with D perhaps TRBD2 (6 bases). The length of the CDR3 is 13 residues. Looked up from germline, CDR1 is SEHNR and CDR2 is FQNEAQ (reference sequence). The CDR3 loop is CASSWDLQEAQYF. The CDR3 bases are TGTGCCAGCAGCTGGGACTTACAAGAGGCCCAGTACTTC.

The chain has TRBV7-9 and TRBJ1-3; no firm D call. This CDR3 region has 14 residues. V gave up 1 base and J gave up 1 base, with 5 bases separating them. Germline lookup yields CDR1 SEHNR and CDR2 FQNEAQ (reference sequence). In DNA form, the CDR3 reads TGTGCCAGCAGCTTAGTTGCGTCTGGAAACACCATATATTTT. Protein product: CASSLVASGNTIYF.

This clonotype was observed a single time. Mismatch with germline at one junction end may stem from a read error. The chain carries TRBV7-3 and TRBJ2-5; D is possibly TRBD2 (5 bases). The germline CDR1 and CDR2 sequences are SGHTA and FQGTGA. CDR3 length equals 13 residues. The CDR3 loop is CASSQVWAERRVF. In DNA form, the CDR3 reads TGCGCCAGCAGCCAAGTCTGGGCGGAGCGGCGGGTCTTC.

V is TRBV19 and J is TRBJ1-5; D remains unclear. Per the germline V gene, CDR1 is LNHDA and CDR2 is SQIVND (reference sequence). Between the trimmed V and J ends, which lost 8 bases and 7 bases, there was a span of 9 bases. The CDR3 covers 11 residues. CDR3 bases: TGTGCCAGTGGCTATCGGCAGCCCCAGCATTTT. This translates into CASGYRQPQHF.